The 27 T cell receptor beta chains reported below all come from one sample, sequenced in a study of blood T cells in healthy people across ages. The use of a sample-barcoded 5' primer and a J-beta primer mix characterized a second PCR of 7 to 11 cycles. TCRdb reanalysed the 5' RACE reads using MiXCR and keeps one entry per CDR3 protein. The sample lists around 650,000 distinct CDR3 sequences, roughly two fifths occurring once. The material sequenced was blood. The source is an elderly man in good health.

Concerning this clonotype: This may be a read error: a much more frequent sequence differs by one nucleotide. The chain employs TRBV10-3 and TRBJ2-1; 8 nucleotides align to TRBD2. Germline trimming cut 7 bases from V and 5 bases from J; bases unmatched to any gene: 7. CDR3 length equals 14 residues. Per germline, CDR1 ENHRY and CDR2 SYGVKD. CDR3 in amino acids: CAITGRAGDNEQFF. The CDR3, as DNA: TGTGCCATCACCGGACGAGCGGGGGACAATGAGCAGTTCTTC.

This chain joins TRBV30 and TRBJ2-7; 9 bases line up with TRBD1. The V and J ends lost 2 bases and 3 bases, in that order; junction bases with no gene match: 2. The CDR3 length is 13 residues. Germline CDR1 GTSNPN, CDR2 SVGIG (reference sequence). The chain's CDR3 is CAWSPDRGYEQYF. In nucleotides, the CDR3 is TGTGCCTGGAGTCCGGACAGGGGCTACGAGCAGTACTTC.

The chain is built from TRBV18 and TRBJ2-5; D uncertain. TRBJ2-7 matches the DNA end more closely, so the J call is doubtful. The germline V gene has CDR1 KGHSH and CDR2 LQKENI. The CDR3 contains 14 residues. In nucleotides, the CDR3 is TGTGCCAGCTCACCATTGGATGGTTGGGACGAGCAGTACTTC. Encoded protein: CASSPLDGWDEQYF.

This chain connects TRBV6-4 to TRBJ2-7; maybe TRBD2 (5 bases). The V end lost 2 bases, the J end lost 6 bases, and 11 bases lay between the germline ends. The CDR3 sequence is 13 residues long. Germline CDR1 MRHNA, CDR2 SNTAGT. CDR3: CASSDQPRGEQYF. The DNA of the CDR3 is TGTGCCAGCAGTGACCAACCCCGGGGCGAGCAGTACTTC.

This clonotype was observed many times. This chain uses TRBV20-1 with TRBJ2-7, with a possible D match to TRBD2 (6 bases). The CDR3 spans 13 residues. Trimming took off 6 bases at V and 2 bases at J, with 14 bases between the two ends. CDR1 and CDR2 (germline): DFQATT, SNEGSKA (reference sequence). The CDR3 protein is CSASDGSPYEQYF. Here the CDR3 DNA reads TGCAGTGCCTCGGACGGGAGTCCCTACGAGCAGTACTTC.

This sequence joins TRBV6-5 and TRBJ1-1, with D possibly TRBD1 on 5 matching bases. Germline loops: CDR1 MNHEY, CDR2 SVGAGI. V was pared by 8 bases and J by 8 bases, with 18 bases between. CDR3 size: 13 residues. In nucleotides, the CDR3 is TGTGCCAGCTTCGCAGGGACCATGGGGGAAGCTTTCTTT. Translation: CASFAGTMGEAFF.

The rearrangement uses TRBV6-5 and TRBJ1-6; weak D call: TRBD1 (5 bases). In germline, CDR1 is MNHEY, CDR2 SVGAGI. V dropped 5 bases and J dropped 9 bases, with 11 bases sitting between them. The CDR3 totals 13 residues. CDR3 nucleotides: TGTGCCAGCAGTGACGATGGGACTTCACCCCTCCACTTT. Amino acid sequence: CASSDDGTSPLHF.

This clonotype occurred a few times. The chain couples TRBV10-3 to TRBJ2-1, with TRBD2 as a possible D gene (5 bases). The J call is in doubt because the DNA end fits TRBJ2-7 better. The CDR3 covers 15 residues. Germline V gene lookup returns CDR1 ENHRY and CDR2 SYGVKD. The chain's CDR3 is CAIRQERNSYNEQYF. For the CDR3, the DNA is TGTGCCATCAGGCAGGAGCGGAACTCCTACAATGAGCAGTACTTC.

The sample holds many counts of this clonotype. The chain combines TRBV29-1 with TRBJ1-4; 8 positions agree with TRBD1. Trimming took 6 bases from V and 3 from J; bases not matched to a gene: 3. Germline CDR1 and CDR2: SQVTM and ANQGSEA. This CDR3 comprises 13 residues. The CDR3 DNA is TGCAGCGTGACAGGGGTGGCTAATGAAAAACTGTTTTTT. It codes for CSVTGVANEKLFF.

The chain carries TRBV7-8 and TRBJ2-3; 7 bases fit TRBD1. The CDR3 has 16 amino acids. The junction had 14 bases not matched to a gene; V was cut back by 3 bases and J by 8 bases. Per germline, CDR1 SGHVS and CDR2 FQNEAQ. CDR3 amino acids: CASSFRQGLTVVTQYF. The CDR3 bases are TGTGCCAGCAGCTTTCGACAGGGTCTTACCGTAGTTACGCAGTATTTT. Full variable domain (missing parts from reference TRBV7-8 and TRBJ2-3): GAGVSQSPRYKVAKRGQDVALRCDPISGHVSLFWYQQALGQGPEFLTYFQNEAQLDKSGLPSDRFFAERPEGSVSTLKIQRTQQEDSAVYLCASSFRQGLTVVTQYFGPGTRLTVL.

The chain carries TRBV27 and TRBJ1-2, with D unresolved. The CDR3 consists of 13 residues. CDR1 is MNHEY, CDR2 SMNVEV, per germline (reference sequence). V lost 11 bases and J lost 8, with 21 bases in between. The CDR3 DNA reads TGTGCCGCGAAGGGAATGGGGTTTGTAGGCTACACCTTC. It is translated as CAAKGMGFVGYTF.

The chain recombines TRBV2 with TRBJ2-3, with 8 positions matching TRBD1. J gave up 5 bases and V 6 bases, and 7 bases lay outside the gene matches. The CDR3 spans 14 residues. Germline values: CDR1 SNHLY, CDR2 FYNNEI. The CDR3 region has the DNA TGTGCCAGCAGCCGGACAGGGAGTGGAGATACGCAGTATTTT. Translation: CASSRTGSGDTQYF.

The rearrangement uses TRBV20-1 and TRBJ2-5, with TRBD2 as a possible D gene (5 bases). The length of the CDR3 is 14 residues. Trimming took 4 bases from V and 11 from J, leaving 23 bases between them. CDR1 is DFQATT, CDR2 SNEGSKA, per germline (reference sequence). The CDR3 spells CSATVAPLNNEQYF. CDR3 DNA sequence: TGCAGTGCTACTGTAGCGCCACTAAACAATGAGCAGTACTTC.

This clonotype was observed a few times. The gene calls are TRBV28 and TRBJ2-7; D is unresolved. The V end was cut by 9 bases, the J end by 0 bases, with 12 bases between. The CDR3 is 13 residues long. Germline loops: CDR1 MDHEN, CDR2 SYDVKM. The CDR3: CASWTHGSYEQYF. DNA of the CDR3: TGTGCCAGTTGGACCCATGGCTCCTACGAGCAGTACTTC.

The rearrangement uses TRBV7-2 and TRBJ1-5; 7 bases line up with TRBD1. Germline V gene lookup returns CDR1 SGHTA and CDR2 FQGNSA. Trimming at V came to 5 bases and at J to 2 bases, leaving 9 bases not matched to a gene. The CDR3 is made up of 16 amino acids. As DNA, the CDR3 is TGTGCCAGCAGCCCCCGACAGGGCGGTGGCAATCAGCCCCAGCATTTT. It encodes CASSPRQGGGNQPQHF. The full variable domain, its missing parts supplied by reference TRBV7-2 and TRBJ1-5, is GAGVSQSPSNKVTEKGKDVELRCDPISGHTALYWYRQSLGQGLEFLIYFQGNSAPDKSGLPSDRFSAERTGGSVSTLTIQRTQQEDSAVYLCASSPRQGGGNQPQHFGDGTRLSIL.

This chain joins TRBV9 and TRBJ2-1, with TRBD2 identical over 10 bases. CDR3 length equals 14 residues. The V and J ends lost 0 bases and 6 bases, in that order; junction bases with no gene match: 0. From germline, CDR1 is SGDLS and CDR2 YYNGEE. CDR3 protein: CASSVASGSNEQFF. DNA for the CDR3: TGTGCCAGCAGCGTAGCTAGCGGGAGCAATGAGCAGTTCTTC.

This clonotype has a handful of counts. The rearrangement links TRBV28 to TRBJ1-4; tentatively, D is TRBD1 (6 bases). This CDR3 region has 15 residues. V was cut by 4 bases and J by 5 bases, with 14 bases left in between. Germline lookup yields CDR1 MDHEN and CDR2 SYDVKM. CDR3 bases: TGTGCCAGCAGTTCGTCGGGGGCGCGGAATGAAAAACTGTTTTTT. Its translation is CASSSSGARNEKLFF.

As for this clonotype: One junction end disagrees with the germline gene, perhaps due to a read error. The V and J genes are TRBV5-5 and TRBJ2-3; 8 bases agree with TRBD1. This CDR3 has 16 residues. Germline V gene sequence: CDR1 SGHKS, CDR2 YYEKEE (reference sequence). The CDR3 DNA follows: TGTGCCGGCAGCTCGGGACAGGAGGGTAGCACAGATACGCAGTATTTT. Translated, it gives CAGSSGQEGSTDTQYF.

The chain employs TRBV6-5 and TRBJ2-1; 8 bases map to TRBD1. After removal of 8 bases from V and 1 base from J, the junction contained 7 bases not matched to a gene. The CDR3 sequence is 15 residues long. CDR1 is MNHEY, CDR2 SVGAGI, per germline. CDR3: CASGSDRGSYNEQFF. Here the CDR3 DNA reads TGTGCCAGCGGATCCGACAGGGGTTCCTACAATGAGCAGTTCTTC.

The chain recombines TRBV6-5 with TRBJ1-1, with TRBD1 as a possible D gene (6 bases). Trimming shortened V by 7 bases and J by 0 bases, and 15 bases separated the two germline ends. Germline V CDR1 and CDR2: MNHEY, SVGAGI. The CDR3 runs to 15 residues. The chain's CDR3 is CASTPRGLMNTEAFF. The CDR3 coding sequence is TGTGCCAGCACTCCACGGGGGCTGATGAACACTGAAGCTTTCTTT.

The chain links TRBV2 to TRBJ1-2; 7 nucleotides align to TRBD1. CDR3 size: 13 residues. Germline V gives CDR1 SNHLY, CDR2 FYNNEI. The junction had 9 bases not matched to a gene; V was cut back by 6 bases and J by 8 bases. The CDR3 here is CASRGNWDSGYTF. CDR3 DNA sequence: TGTGCCAGCAGGGGAAACTGGGACAGCGGCTACACCTTC. The variable domain in full, with the rest retrieved from reference TRBV2 and TRBJ1-2, is EPEVTQTPSHQVTQMGQEVILRCVPISNHLYFYWYRQILGQKVEFLVSFYNNEISEKSEIFDDQFSVERPDGSNFTLKIRSTKLEDSAMYFCASRGNWDSGYTFGSGTRLTVV.

V is TRBV7-9 and J is TRBJ2-5; 11 positions agree with TRBD2. TRBJ2-7 explains the end of the DNA better; the J call may be wrong. CDR1 and CDR2 from the germline V gene are SEHNR and FQNEAQ (reference sequence). The CDR3 spans 16 residues. CDR3: CASSLALTSGIDEQYF. Written as DNA, the CDR3 is TGTGCCAGCAGCTTAGCGCTGACTAGCGGGATCGACGAGCAGTACTTC.

The chain couples TRBV4-3 to TRBJ2-3, with a possible D match to TRBD1 (5 bases). Per germline, CDR1 LGHNA and CDR2 YSLEER. Trimming left V 0 bases short and J 1 base short, with 8 bases between. The CDR3 contains 15 residues. CDR3: CASSQDDRRTDTQYF. The CDR3 coding sequence is TGCGCCAGCAGCCAAGATGACAGACGCACAGATACGCAGTATTTT.

This clonotype has only a few counts. The chain couples TRBV30 to TRBJ2-7; TRBD1 agrees at 7 bases. The CDR3 is 14 amino acids. The V segment lost 2 bases and the J segment 3 bases; nucleotides outside the gene matches: 7. CDR1 is GTSNPN, CDR2 SVGIG, per germline (reference sequence). CDR3 amino acids: CAWSLGQVHYEQYF. CDR3 in DNA: TGTGCCTGGAGTTTAGGACAGGTTCACTACGAGCAGTACTTC.

The V gene is TRBV6-2 or TRBV6-3, the J gene TRBJ1-1, with a weak D call TRBD1 (6 bases). The CDR3 has 15 residues. Trimming took off 2 bases at V and 0 bases at J, with 10 bases between the two ends. Germline CDR1 and CDR2: MNHEY and SVGEGT. CDR3 protein: CASSYRGNVNTEAFF. In DNA form, the CDR3 reads TGTGCCAGCAGTTACAGGGGGAACGTGAACACTGAAGCTTTCTTT.

V usage is TRBV20-1 and J usage is TRBJ2-5; D is ambiguous. CDR1 and CDR2 from the germline V gene are DFQATT and SNEGSKA (reference sequence). V was shortened by 2 bases and J by 0 bases, with 10 bases between the two germline ends. This CDR3 has 14 amino acids. For the CDR3, the DNA is TGCAGTGCTAGACCAGTCCAGTACCAAGAGACCCAGTACTTC. It encodes CSARPVQYQETQYF.

There are many counts of this clonotype. In DNA, the CDR3 is TGTGCCAGCAGTTCAAGGAACACTGAAGCTTTCTTT. Translation gives CASSSRNTEAFF. The genes are TRBV12-3 or TRBV12-4 and TRBJ1-1, with no clear D. Trimming removed 4 bases from V and 1 base from J, with 4 bases in between. The CDR3 runs 12 residues.